This TCR beta chain was recorded in a study of control samples from healthy donors and cancer patients. The germline V and J ends were trimmed by 1 base and 7 bases, with 14 bases remaining between them. There are 14 residues in the CDR3. Germline lookup yields CDR1 SGHDT and CDR2 YYEEEE. This clone came up a few times. Measured with immunoSEQ multiplex PCR; TCRdb has only the in-frame clones, and not every one. The sample contains approximately 60,000 clones, 85% of which appear only once. The rearrangement links TRBV5-6 to TRBJ1-2; unclear D gene. The clonotype comes from a middle-aged man in good health. Sequencing used blood. CDR3 in amino acids: CASSLRFQSVGYTF. In DNA form, the CDR3 reads TGTGCCAGCAGCTTGAGGTTTCAATCGGTTGGCTACACCTTC.